A selection of T cell receptor beta chains follows, all from one sample in a study of cytomegalovirus exposure and HLA in healthy donors. Here immunoSEQ multiplex PCR was the method, and the copy in TCRdb shows in-frame clones only, minus some. The sample yields some 150,000 clones, approximately 84% seen once. Sequencing was performed on PBMCs. These receptors all stem from a woman in her thirties or forties in good health and CMV-seronegative. The CDR3 runs from the conserved cysteine through the conserved F or W. D genes are given only for firm matches. The size entry is marked missing in some rows and otherwise reads once, few, many or a size class.

J gene	V gene	D gene	clone size	CDR3 DNA	CDR3 protein
TRBJ2-1	TRBV27	TRBD2	.	TGTGCCAGCAGTCAGCTCGGGACTAGCGCACCCAATGAGCAGTTCTTC	CASSQLGTSAPNEQFF
TRBJ2-7	TRBV5-1	TRBD2	.	TGCGCCAGCACTCCGACTAGCGGGATGTACGAGCAGTACTTC	CASTPTSGMYEQYF
TRBJ2-7	TRBV11-2	.	.	TGTGCCAGCAGCTGGCGGAGTGCCTACGAGCAGTACTTC	CASSWRSAYEQYF
TRBJ1-6	TRBV19	TRBD1	once	TGTGCCAGTAGTGGTTTCGGGACAGAGAATAATTCACCCCTCCACTTT	CASSGFGTENNSPLHF
TRBJ2-5	TRBV28	.	.	TGTGCCAGCAGTGCCCCGGGACTCCAAGAGACCCAGTACTTC	CASSAPGLQETQYF
TRBJ2-3	TRBV4-2	.	.	TGTGCCAGCAGCCAAGATAGGAAAAGCGGGAGCACAGATACGCAGTATTTT	CASSQDRKSGSTDTQYF
TRBJ2-2	TRBV28	.	.	TGTGCCAGCGTACGCCGCGAGCGGGCCCCCACCGGGGAGCTGTTTTTT	CASVRRERAPTGELFF
TRBJ2-6	TRBV21-1	.	once	TGTGCCAGCTCGTCCAAAGACAGGTCTGGGGCCAACGTCCTGACTTTC	CASSSKDRSGANVLTF
TRBJ2-1	TRBV19	.	.	TGTGCCAGTAGTCCCTGGGCTAGCCCCTACAATGAGCAGTTCTTC	CASSPWASPYNEQFF
TRBJ1-1	TRBV9	.	.	TGTGCCAGCAGCGTCCTGGATCGGAGCACTGAAGCTTTCTTT	CASSVLDRSTEAFF
TRBJ2-5	TRBV5-1	.	.	TGCGCCAGCAGCTTGGGGAACAGGGTCGAGACCCAGTACTTC	CASSLGNRVETQYF
TRBJ1-4	TRBV7-2	TRBD1	.	TGTGCCAGCAGTTGGGGACAGAGCAATGAAAAACTGTTTTTT	CASSWGQSNEKLFF
TRBJ1-4	TRBV7-9	TRBD1	once	TGTGCCAGCAGCCCCCCGGTGACAGGGGGTATTGAAAAACTGTTTTTT	CASSPPVTGGIEKLFF
TRBJ2-7	TRBV11-3	TRBD1	.	TGTGCCAGCAGCCCCGGGACAGGGGACTACGAGCAGTACTTC	CASSPGTGDYEQYF
TRBJ2-7	TRBV2	.	once	TGTGCCAGCGGGGGGTATCCCCTAGGAGGCGACGAGCAGTACTTC	CASGGYPLGGDEQYF
TRBJ2-5	TRBV4-3	TRBD1	.	TGCGCCAGCAGCCCAGGGGACAGGCCCTCGAAGCCCCAGTACTTC	CASSPGDRPSKPQYF
TRBJ2-6	TRBV9	TRBD1	.	TGTGCCAGCAGCATTAGAACAGGGGCTGGGGCCAACGTCCTGACTTTC	CASSIRTGAGANVLTF
TRBJ2-7	TRBV5-1	TRBD1	.	TGCGCCAGCAGCACCGCACAGGGGGCGAAATACGAGCAGTACTTC	CASSTAQGAKYEQYF
TRBJ2-7	TRBV27	TRBD1	.	TGTGCCAGCAGTACCTGGGACCGGGACAGGGGCTACGAGCAGTACTTC	CASSTWDRDRGYEQYF
TRBJ1-2	TRBV6-5	TRBD1	.	TGTGCCAGCAGTTACTCGGACAGGGATGGTGGCTACACCTTC	CASSYSDRDGGYTF
TRBJ2-1	TRBV27	TRBD2	.	TGTGCCAGCAAAGCGGGAGGGGCCTACAATGAGCAGTTCTTC	CASKAGGAYNEQFF
TRBJ1-2	TRBV11-1	TRBD1	.	TGTGCCAGCAGCCCCTCAGGCCACAGGGGCAATGGCTACACCTTC	CASSPSGHRGNGYTF
TRBJ2-1	TRBV7-3	TRBD2	.	TGTGCCAGCAGCCTCGGGACTAGCGGGGGCAATGAGCAGTTCTTC	CASSLGTSGGNEQFF
TRBJ1-3	TRBV28	.	.	TGTGCCAGCAGTTTAGATCACTACTCTGGAAACACCATATATTTT	CASSLDHYSGNTIYF
TRBJ2-7	TRBV2	.	.	TGTGCCAGCAGTGAAACGGGACTTACCTACGAGCAGTACTTC	CASSETGLTYEQYF
TRBJ2-7	TRBV28	.	.	TGTGCCAGCAGTTTTGTATACGAGCAGTACTTC	CASSFVYEQYF
TRBJ2-2	TRBV10-3	TRBD1	.	TGTGCCATCAGTGGGGACAGGGCGAACACCGGGGAGCTGTTTTTT	CAISGDRANTGELFF
TRBJ2-7	TRBV27	TRBD2	.	TGTGCCAGCAGTCCCATGGTGGTGGCGGGAGATATTTACGAGCAGTACTTC	CASSPMVVAGDIYEQYF
TRBJ2-7	TRBV4-3	.	once	TGCGCCAGCAGCCAACTCACAGGGTACCATGGCGAGCAGTACTTC	CASSQLTGYHGEQYF
TRBJ2-7	TRBV6-5	.	.	TGTGCCAGCAGTCCGGGAGCCTACGAGCAGTACTTC	CASSPGAYEQYF
TRBJ2-1	TRBV7-3	TRBD2	.	TGTGCCAGCAGCCCCGGGACTAGCGGGAGTAAACAGTTCTTC	CASSPGTSGSKQFF
TRBJ1-4	TRBV28	.	.	TGTGCCAGCGGTCTTAAGCTTGGAAAACTGTTTTTT	CASGLKLGKLFF
TRBJ2-7	TRBV27	TRBD1	.	TGTGCCAGCAGTCCCAGGGGGCGAGAGGGGGAGCAGTACTTC	CASSPRGREGEQYF
TRBJ2-1	TRBV27	.	few	TGTGCCAGCAGTTTATCGGGCCCCAATGAGCAGTTCTTC	CASSLSGPNEQFF
TRBJ2-1	TRBV7-8	TRBD2	.	TGTGCCAGCAACCGTGTAATGGGGGAGGGGCCCTACAATGAGCAGTTCTTC	CASNRVMGEGPYNEQFF
TRBJ1-4	TRBV5-4	.	.	TGTGCCAGCAGCTTTGGTTCCCGGAATGAAAAACTGTTTTTT	CASSFGSRNEKLFF
TRBJ2-7	TRBV19	TRBD1	.	TGTGCCACCCGGGACAGGTACCCCCTTGGGTACGAGCAGTACTTC	CATRDRYPLGYEQYF
TRBJ2-1	TRBV6-5	.	once	TGTGCCAGCAGAATAAAGCGGGCTGCCTACAATGAGCAGTTCTTC	CASRIKRAAYNEQFF
TRBJ2-7	TRBV5-6	TRBD1	.	TGTGCCAGCAGCCCCGAAGGTAACAGGGGGCCCATCTACGAGCAGTACTTC	CASSPEGNRGPIYEQYF
TRBJ2-7	TRBV27	.	.	TGTGCCAGCAGGACCACATCGAGACACTACGAGCAGTACTTC	CASRTTSRHYEQYF
TRBJ2-3	TRBV7-6	TRBD2	.	TGTGCCAGCAGCTCGAGGACTAGCGGGGGGCCTAGCACAGATACGCAGTATTTT	CASSSRTSGGPSTDTQYF
TRBJ2-1	TRBV7-3	TRBD2	.	TGTGCCAGCAGCTCCACCAGCGGGATATACAATGAGCAGTTCTTC	CASSSTSGIYNEQFF
TRBJ2-1	TRBV10-3	.	.	TGTGCCATCAGTGAGTCGTCGGGAGTCGATGAGCAGTTCTTC	CAISESSGVDEQFF
TRBJ2-1	TRBV6-1	TRBD2	once	TGTGCCAGCAGTGAATACCCTAGCGGGAGGGCCGTCAATGAGCAGTTCTTC	CASSEYPSGRAVNEQFF
TRBJ2-2	TRBV6-6	.	.	TGTGCAGAACGGGGAAAACCGAACACCGGGGAGCTGTTTTTT	CAERGKPNTGELFF